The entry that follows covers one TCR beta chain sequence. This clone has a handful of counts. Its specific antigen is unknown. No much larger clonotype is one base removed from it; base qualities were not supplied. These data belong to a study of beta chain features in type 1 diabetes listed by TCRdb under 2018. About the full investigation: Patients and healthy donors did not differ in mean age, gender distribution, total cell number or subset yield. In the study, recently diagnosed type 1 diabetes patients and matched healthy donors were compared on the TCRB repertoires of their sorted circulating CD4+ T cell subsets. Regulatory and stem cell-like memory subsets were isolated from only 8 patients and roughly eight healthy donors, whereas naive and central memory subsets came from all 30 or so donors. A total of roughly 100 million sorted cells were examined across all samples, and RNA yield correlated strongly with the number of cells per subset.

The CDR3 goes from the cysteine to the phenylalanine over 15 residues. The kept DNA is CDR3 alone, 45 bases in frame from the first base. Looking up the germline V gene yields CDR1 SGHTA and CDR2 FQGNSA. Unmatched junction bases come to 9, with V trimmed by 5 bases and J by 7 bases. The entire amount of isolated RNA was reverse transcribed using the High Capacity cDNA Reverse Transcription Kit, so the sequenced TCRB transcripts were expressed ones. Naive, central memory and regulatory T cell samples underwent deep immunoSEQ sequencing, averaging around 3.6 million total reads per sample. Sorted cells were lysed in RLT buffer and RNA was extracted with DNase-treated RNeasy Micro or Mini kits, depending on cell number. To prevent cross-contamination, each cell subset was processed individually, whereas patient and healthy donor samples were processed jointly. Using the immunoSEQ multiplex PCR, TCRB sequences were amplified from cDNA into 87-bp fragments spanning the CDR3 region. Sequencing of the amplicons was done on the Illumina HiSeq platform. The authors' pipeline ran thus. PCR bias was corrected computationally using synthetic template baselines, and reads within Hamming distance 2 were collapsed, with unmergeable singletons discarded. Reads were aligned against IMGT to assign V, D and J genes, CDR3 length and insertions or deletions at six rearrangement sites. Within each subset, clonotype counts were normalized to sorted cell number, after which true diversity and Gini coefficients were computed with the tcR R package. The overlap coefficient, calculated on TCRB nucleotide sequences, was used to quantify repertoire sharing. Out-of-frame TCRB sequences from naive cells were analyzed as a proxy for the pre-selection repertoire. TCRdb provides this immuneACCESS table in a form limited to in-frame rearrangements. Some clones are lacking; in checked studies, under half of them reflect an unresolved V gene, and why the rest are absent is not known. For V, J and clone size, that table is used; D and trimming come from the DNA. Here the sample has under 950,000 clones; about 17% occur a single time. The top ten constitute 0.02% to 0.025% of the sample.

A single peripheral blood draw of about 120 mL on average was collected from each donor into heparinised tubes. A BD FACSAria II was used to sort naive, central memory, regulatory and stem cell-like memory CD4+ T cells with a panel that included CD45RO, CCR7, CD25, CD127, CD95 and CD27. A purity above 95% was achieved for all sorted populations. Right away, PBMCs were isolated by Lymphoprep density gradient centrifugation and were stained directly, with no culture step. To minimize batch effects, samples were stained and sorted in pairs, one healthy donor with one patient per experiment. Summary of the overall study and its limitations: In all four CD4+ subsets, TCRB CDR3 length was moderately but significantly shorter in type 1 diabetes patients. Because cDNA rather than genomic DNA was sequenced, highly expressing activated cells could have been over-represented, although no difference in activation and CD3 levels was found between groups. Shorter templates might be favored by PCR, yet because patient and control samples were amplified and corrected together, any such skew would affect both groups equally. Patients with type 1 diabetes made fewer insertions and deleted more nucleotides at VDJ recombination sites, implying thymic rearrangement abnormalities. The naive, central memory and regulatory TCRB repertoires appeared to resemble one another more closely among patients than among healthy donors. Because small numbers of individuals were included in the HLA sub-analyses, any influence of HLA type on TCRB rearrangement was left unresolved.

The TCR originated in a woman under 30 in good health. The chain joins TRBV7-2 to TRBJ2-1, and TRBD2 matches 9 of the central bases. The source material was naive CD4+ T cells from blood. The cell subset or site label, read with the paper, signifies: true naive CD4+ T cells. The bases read TGTGCCAGCAGCCTAGACGGGACTAGCCGTAATGAGCAGTTCTTC. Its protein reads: CASSLDGTSRNEQFF.